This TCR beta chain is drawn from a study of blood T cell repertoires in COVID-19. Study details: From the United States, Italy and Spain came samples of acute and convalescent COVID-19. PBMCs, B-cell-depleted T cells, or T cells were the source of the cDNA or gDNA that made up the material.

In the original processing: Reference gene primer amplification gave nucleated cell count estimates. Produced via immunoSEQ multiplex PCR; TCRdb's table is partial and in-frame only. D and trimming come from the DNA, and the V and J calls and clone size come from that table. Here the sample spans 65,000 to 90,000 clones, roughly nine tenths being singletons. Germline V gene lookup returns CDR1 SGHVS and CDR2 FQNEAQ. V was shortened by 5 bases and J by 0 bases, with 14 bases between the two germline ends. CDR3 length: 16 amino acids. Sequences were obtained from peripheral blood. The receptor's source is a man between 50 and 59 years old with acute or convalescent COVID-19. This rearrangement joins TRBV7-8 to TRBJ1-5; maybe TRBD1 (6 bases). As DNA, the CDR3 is TGTGCCAGCAGCCCCCGGACAGTCAATAGCAATCAGCCCCAGCATTTT. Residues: CASSPRTVNSNQPQHF.